The clone carrying this T cell receptor (beta chain) came up many times. These data belong to a study of T cells in Graves' hyperthyroidism and ophthalmopathy. RNA transcripts yielded amplified TCR beta CDR3 regions. RT-PCR in the first round (using the HTBI primer set) targeted the TCR CDR3. MiXCR, run by TCRdb on the multiplex PCR reads, gives a single entry per CDR3 protein. The data show over 200,000 distinct CDR3 sequences, approximately 14% seen once. The CDR3 sequence is 18 residues long. V was shortened by 6 bases and J by 0 bases, with 21 bases between the two germline ends. Germline CDR1 reads MDHEN; CDR2 reads SYDVKM.

Sequencing was done on a sample of blood. J is TRBJ2-1 and V is TRBV28, with D possibly matching TRBD2 (5 bases). The source of this sequence is a woman aged 40 to 50 with Graves' hyperthyroidism that later progressed to Graves' ophthalmopathy. DNA for the CDR3: TGTGCCAGCAGCTCCCCGGGGTCTACTACAAGCTCCTACAATGAGCAGTTCTTC. Translation gives CASSSPGSTTSSYNEQFF. The full variable domain, rest sourced from reference TRBV28 and TRBJ2-1, is DVKVTQSSRYLVKRTGEKVFLECVQDMDHENMFWYRQDPGLGLRLIYFSYDVKMKEKGDIPEGYSVSREKKERFSLILESASTNQTSMYLCASSSPGSTTSSYNEQFFGPGTRLTVL.